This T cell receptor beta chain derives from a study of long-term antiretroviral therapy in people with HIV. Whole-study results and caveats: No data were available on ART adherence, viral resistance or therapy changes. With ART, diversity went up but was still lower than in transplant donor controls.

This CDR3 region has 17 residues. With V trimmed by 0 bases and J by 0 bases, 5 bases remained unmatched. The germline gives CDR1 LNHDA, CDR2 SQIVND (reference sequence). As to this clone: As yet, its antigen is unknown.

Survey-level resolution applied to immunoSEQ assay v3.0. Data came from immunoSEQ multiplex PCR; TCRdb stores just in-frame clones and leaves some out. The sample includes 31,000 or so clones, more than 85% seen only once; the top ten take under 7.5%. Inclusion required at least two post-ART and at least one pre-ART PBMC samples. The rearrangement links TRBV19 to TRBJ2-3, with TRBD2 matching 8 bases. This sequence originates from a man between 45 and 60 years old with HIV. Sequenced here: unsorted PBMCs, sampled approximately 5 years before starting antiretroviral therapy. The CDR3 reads CASSIDGPSGSTDTQYF. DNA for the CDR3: TGTGCCAGTAGTATAGATGGGCCTAGCGGGAGCACAGATACGCAGTATTTT. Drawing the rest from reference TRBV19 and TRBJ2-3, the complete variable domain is DGGITQSPKYLFRKEGQNVTLSCEQNLNHDAMYWYRQDPGQGLRLIYYSQIVNDFQKGDIAEGYSVSREKKESFPLTVTSAQKNPTAFYLCASSIDGPSGSTDTQYFGPGTRLTVL.